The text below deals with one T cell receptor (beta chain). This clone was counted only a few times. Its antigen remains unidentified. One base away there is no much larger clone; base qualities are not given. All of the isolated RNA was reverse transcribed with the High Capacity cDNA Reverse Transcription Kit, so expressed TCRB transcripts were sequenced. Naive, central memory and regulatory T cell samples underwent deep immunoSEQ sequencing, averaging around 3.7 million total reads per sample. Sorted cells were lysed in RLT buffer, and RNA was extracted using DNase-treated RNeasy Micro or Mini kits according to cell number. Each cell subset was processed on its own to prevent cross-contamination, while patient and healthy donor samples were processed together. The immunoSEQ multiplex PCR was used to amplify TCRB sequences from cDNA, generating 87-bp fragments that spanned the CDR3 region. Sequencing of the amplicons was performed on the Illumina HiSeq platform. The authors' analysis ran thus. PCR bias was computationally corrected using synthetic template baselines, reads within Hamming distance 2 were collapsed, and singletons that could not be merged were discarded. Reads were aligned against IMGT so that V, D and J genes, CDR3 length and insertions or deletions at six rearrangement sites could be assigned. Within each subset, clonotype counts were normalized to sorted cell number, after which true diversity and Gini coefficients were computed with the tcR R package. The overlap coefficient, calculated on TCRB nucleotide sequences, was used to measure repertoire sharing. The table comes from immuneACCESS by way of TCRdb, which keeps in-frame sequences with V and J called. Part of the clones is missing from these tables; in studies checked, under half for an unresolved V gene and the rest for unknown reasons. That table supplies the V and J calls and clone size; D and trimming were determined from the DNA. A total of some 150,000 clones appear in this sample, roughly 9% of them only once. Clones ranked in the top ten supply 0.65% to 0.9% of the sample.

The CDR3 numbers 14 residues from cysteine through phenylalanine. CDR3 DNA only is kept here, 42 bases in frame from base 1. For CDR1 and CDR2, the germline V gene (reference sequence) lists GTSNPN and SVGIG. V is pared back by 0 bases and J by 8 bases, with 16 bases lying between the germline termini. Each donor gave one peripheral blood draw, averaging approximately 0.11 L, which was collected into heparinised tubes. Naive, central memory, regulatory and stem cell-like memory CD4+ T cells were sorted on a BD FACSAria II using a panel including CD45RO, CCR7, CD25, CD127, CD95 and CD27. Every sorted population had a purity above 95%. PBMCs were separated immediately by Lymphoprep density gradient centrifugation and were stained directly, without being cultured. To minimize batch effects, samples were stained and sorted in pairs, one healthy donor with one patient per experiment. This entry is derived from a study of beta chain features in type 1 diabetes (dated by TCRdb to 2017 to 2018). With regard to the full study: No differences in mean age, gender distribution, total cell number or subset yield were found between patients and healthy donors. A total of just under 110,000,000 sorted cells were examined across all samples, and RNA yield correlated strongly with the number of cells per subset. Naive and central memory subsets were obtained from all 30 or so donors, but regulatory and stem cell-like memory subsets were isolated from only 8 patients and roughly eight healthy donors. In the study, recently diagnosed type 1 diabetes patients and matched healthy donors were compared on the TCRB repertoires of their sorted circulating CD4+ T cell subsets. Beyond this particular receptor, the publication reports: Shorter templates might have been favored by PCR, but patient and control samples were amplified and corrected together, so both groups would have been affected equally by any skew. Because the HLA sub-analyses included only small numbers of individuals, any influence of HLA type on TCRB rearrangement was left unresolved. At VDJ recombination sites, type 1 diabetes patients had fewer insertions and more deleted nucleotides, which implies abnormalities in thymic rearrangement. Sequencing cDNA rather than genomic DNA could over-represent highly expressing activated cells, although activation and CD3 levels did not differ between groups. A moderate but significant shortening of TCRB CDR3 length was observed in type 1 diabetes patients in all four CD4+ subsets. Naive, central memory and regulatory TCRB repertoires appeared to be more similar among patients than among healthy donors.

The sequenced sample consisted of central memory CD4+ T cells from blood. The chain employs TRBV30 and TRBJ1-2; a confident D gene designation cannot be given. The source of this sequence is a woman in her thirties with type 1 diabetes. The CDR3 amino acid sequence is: CAWSVLSGVYGYTF. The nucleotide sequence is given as TGTGCCTGGAGTGTACTATCGGGTGTCTACGGCTACACCTTC.